The rows below give T cell receptor beta chains drawn from one sample of a study of cytomegalovirus exposure and HLA in healthy donors. Sequencing was performed with immunoSEQ multiplex PCR; in TCRdb, only in-frame clones are kept and a portion is missing. The repertoire holds roughly 130,000 clones, with around 80% as singletons. What was sequenced was PBMCs. All receptors come from a human donor in good health. The CDR3 runs from the conserved cysteine through the conserved F or W. Each record gives: CDR3 DNA, CDR3 protein, J gene, V gene, D gene, clone size. D genes are given only for firm matches. Part of the rows lack a size; the others show once, few, many or a class for expanded clones.

CDR3nt: TGTGCCAGCAGCCAAGAACAGGGGGCGAACACCATATATTTT
CDR3aa: CASSQEQGANTIYF
j_gene: TRBJ1-3
v_gene: TRBV4-1
d_gene: TRBD1
abundance: NA

CDR3nt: TGTGCCAGCAGCCTCCGAGCGCAATTGAGCACAGATACGCAGTATTTT
CDR3aa: CASSLRAQLSTDTQYF
j_gene: TRBJ2-3
v_gene: TRBV7-3
d_gene: NA
abundance: NA

CDR3nt: TGTGCCAGCAGCTTAGGTGGGGGGGTTAGTTCACCCCTCCACTTT
CDR3aa: CASSLGGGVSSPLHF
j_gene: TRBJ1-6
v_gene: TRBV11-2
d_gene: NA
abundance: NA

CDR3nt: TGTGCCAGCAGCTTCGAGGGAAGGACCCTCCACTTT
CDR3aa: CASSFEGRTLHF
j_gene: TRBJ1-6
v_gene: TRBV7-9
d_gene: NA
abundance: NA

CDR3nt: TGTGCCAGCAGTCAAACCCCAGGCTCCCATGAGCAGTTCTTC
CDR3aa: CASSQTPGSHEQFF
j_gene: TRBJ2-1
v_gene: TRBV5-6
d_gene: NA
abundance: NA

CDR3nt: TGTTCCAGCAGCTTACAGGTCCAAGCTTTCTTT
CDR3aa: CSSSLQVQAFF
j_gene: TRBJ1-1
v_gene: TRBV7-9
d_gene: NA
abundance: NA

CDR3nt: TGTGCCAGCAGGGAACCAGGGGGGACTGAAGCTTTCTTT
CDR3aa: CASREPGGTEAFF
j_gene: TRBJ1-1
v_gene: TRBV28
d_gene: TRBD1
abundance: NA

CDR3nt: TGTGCCAGCAGTCGATTAGTCGGTCATACGCAGTATTTT
CDR3aa: CASSRLVGHTQYF
j_gene: TRBJ2-3
v_gene: TRBV27
d_gene: NA
abundance: NA

CDR3nt: TGTGCCACCGGCCCGACCTACTCGTCGGAGCAGTACTTC
CDR3aa: CATGPTYSSEQYF
j_gene: TRBJ2-5
v_gene: TRBV19
d_gene: NA
abundance: NA

CDR3nt: TGCGCCAGCAGTGGAGCTCAGGGTGGTGCTGAAGCTTTCTTT
CDR3aa: CASSGAQGGAEAFF
j_gene: TRBJ1-1
v_gene: TRBV10-2
d_gene: NA
abundance: NA

CDR3nt: TGTGCCAGCAGTGACCGGCGGGGCGGATCTGGAAACACCATATATTTT
CDR3aa: CASSDRRGGSGNTIYF
j_gene: TRBJ1-3
v_gene: TRBV2
d_gene: NA
abundance: NA

CDR3nt: TGTGCCAGCAGCTTAGTCGGTCTCACTGAAGCTTTCTTT
CDR3aa: CASSLVGLTEAFF
j_gene: TRBJ1-1
v_gene: TRBV7-9
d_gene: NA
abundance: NA

CDR3nt: TGTGCTAGTAACCCAGGGCCCTTCAATCAGCCCCAGCATTTT
CDR3aa: CASNPGPFNQPQHF
j_gene: TRBJ1-5
v_gene: TRBV12-5
d_gene: NA
abundance: NA

CDR3nt: TGTGCCAGCAGCTTACGGGGGAGCGATCAGCCCCAGCATTTT
CDR3aa: CASSLRGSDQPQHF
j_gene: TRBJ1-5
v_gene: TRBV7-9
d_gene: NA
abundance: once

CDR3nt: TGTGCCAGCAGTTACTCAGGGAGCAACTATGGCTACACCTTC
CDR3aa: CASSYSGSNYGYTF
j_gene: TRBJ1-2
v_gene: TRBV6-6
d_gene: NA
abundance: NA

CDR3nt: TGCGCCAGCAACGAGGGAGACAGGGGGATTTTCACTGAAGCTTTCTTT
CDR3aa: CASNEGDRGIFTEAFF
j_gene: TRBJ1-1
v_gene: TRBV10-2
d_gene: TRBD1
abundance: NA

CDR3nt: TGTGCCAGCAGCTTAAGGACAGGGCGGCTGAACGGGGAGCTGTTTTTT
CDR3aa: CASSLRTGRLNGELFF
j_gene: TRBJ2-2
v_gene: TRBV7-8
d_gene: TRBD1
abundance: NA

CDR3nt: TGTGCCAGCAGCTTAGCGGGACAGGACTCTGGAAACACCATATATTTT
CDR3aa: CASSLAGQDSGNTIYF
j_gene: TRBJ1-3
v_gene: TRBV7-8
d_gene: TRBD1
abundance: once

CDR3nt: TGTGCCAGTTGGGCAGGGACTTCCTATGGCTACACCTTC
CDR3aa: CASWAGTSYGYTF
j_gene: TRBJ1-2
v_gene: TRBV6-1
d_gene: NA
abundance: NA

CDR3nt: TGTGCCAGCACTAGACATCCCCAGGGAACCGAGCAGTACTTC
CDR3aa: CASTRHPQGTEQYF
j_gene: TRBJ2-7
v_gene: TRBV2
d_gene: NA
abundance: few

CDR3nt: TGTGCCAGCAGACTAGCGGGGGGGCCCTACAATGAGCAGTTCTTC
CDR3aa: CASRLAGGPYNEQFF
j_gene: TRBJ2-1
v_gene: TRBV6-5
d_gene: TRBD2
abundance: NA

CDR3nt: TGTGCCAGCAGCTTACGGGAGACTAGCTTCCACAATGAGCAGTTCTTC
CDR3aa: CASSLRETSFHNEQFF
j_gene: TRBJ2-1
v_gene: TRBV13
d_gene: TRBD2
abundance: NA

CDR3nt: TGTGCCAGCAGCTTAGTAGGGGCCGATTACACCGGGGAGCTGTTTTTT
CDR3aa: CASSLVGADYTGELFF
j_gene: TRBJ2-2
v_gene: TRBV7-8
d_gene: NA
abundance: NA

CDR3nt: TGTGCCAGCAGTCAAACAGGGGTGAACACTGAAGCTTTCTTT
CDR3aa: CASSQTGVNTEAFF
j_gene: TRBJ1-1
v_gene: TRBV7-9
d_gene: TRBD1
abundance: NA

CDR3nt: TGTGCCAGTAGTCCCCGGACAGGGGATAGCAATCAGCCCCAGCATTTT
CDR3aa: CASSPRTGDSNQPQHF
j_gene: TRBJ1-5
v_gene: TRBV19
d_gene: TRBD1
abundance: NA

CDR3nt: TGTGCCAGCAGCATCGGGAACACTGAAGCTTTCTTT
CDR3aa: CASSIGNTEAFF
j_gene: TRBJ1-1
v_gene: TRBV4-2
d_gene: NA
abundance: NA

CDR3nt: TGTGCCAGCAGCCCCGACAGGGAGAATGAAGCTTTCTTT
CDR3aa: CASSPDRENEAFF
j_gene: TRBJ1-1
v_gene: TRBV11-2
d_gene: TRBD1
abundance: NA

CDR3nt: TGTGCCAGTAGTACCAGGGAAACTGGAAACACCATATATTTT
CDR3aa: CASSTRETGNTIYF
j_gene: TRBJ1-3
v_gene: TRBV19
d_gene: NA
abundance: NA

CDR3nt: TGTGCCAGCAGCCAACAGGGTTATAGCAATCAGCCCCAGCATTTT
CDR3aa: CASSQQGYSNQPQHF
j_gene: TRBJ1-5
v_gene: TRBV6-5
d_gene: NA
abundance: NA

CDR3nt: TGTGCCAGCAGCTCACTACACTCCGGCAGGGGTTTTAGCACTGAAGCTTTCTTT
CDR3aa: CASSSLHSGRGFSTEAFF
j_gene: TRBJ1-1
v_gene: TRBV7-2
d_gene: NA
abundance: NA

CDR3nt: TGTGCCAGCTCACCACGAGACAGGAACACTGAAGCTTTCTTT
CDR3aa: CASSPRDRNTEAFF
j_gene: TRBJ1-1
v_gene: TRBV18
d_gene: NA
abundance: NA

CDR3nt: TGTGCCAGCGGATTGACAGGGGTTAACTACGAGCAGTACTTC
CDR3aa: CASGLTGVNYEQYF
j_gene: TRBJ2-7
v_gene: TRBV27
d_gene: TRBD1
abundance: NA

CDR3nt: TGTGCCAGCAGCTCGGTTGGACAGGGGGAACTCAACTATGGCTACACCTTC
CDR3aa: CASSSVGQGELNYGYTF
j_gene: TRBJ1-2
v_gene: TRBV11-3
d_gene: TRBD1
abundance: NA

CDR3nt: TGTGCCAGTAGCAAAGAGGGCGGGGCCACTGAAGCTTTCTTT
CDR3aa: CASSKEGGATEAFF
j_gene: TRBJ1-1
v_gene: TRBV19
d_gene: NA
abundance: few

CDR3nt: TGTGCCAGCAGCAAGCGGGACAGGGGCCACCATGCCCTCCAAGAGACCCAGTACTTC
CDR3aa: CASSKRDRGHHALQETQYF
j_gene: TRBJ2-5
v_gene: TRBV21-1
d_gene: NA
abundance: few

CDR3nt: TGTGCCAGCAGCCAAGATTGGGACACGCCACGTGAGCAGTTCTTC
CDR3aa: CASSQDWDTPREQFF
j_gene: TRBJ2-1
v_gene: TRBV4-2
d_gene: NA
abundance: NA

CDR3nt: TGCGCCAGCAGCCTGGACAGGAACACTGAAGCTTTCTTT
CDR3aa: CASSLDRNTEAFF
j_gene: TRBJ1-1
v_gene: TRBV4-1
d_gene: NA
abundance: few

CDR3nt: TGTGCCAGCAGCCCCCGCCCGGGGGAACCTACTCCTGGCTACACCTTC
CDR3aa: CASSPRPGEPTPGYTF
j_gene: TRBJ1-2
v_gene: TRBV5-6
d_gene: NA
abundance: NA

CDR3nt: TGTGCCAGCAGCCCCCCCACGGGGGGGGGCTGGCAAGAGACCCAGTACTTC
CDR3aa: CASSPPTGGGWQETQYF
j_gene: TRBJ2-5
v_gene: TRBV13
d_gene: TRBD2
abundance: NA

CDR3nt: TGCAGCGTTGCAATGAATGAGCAGTTCTTC
CDR3aa: CSVAMNEQFF
j_gene: TRBJ2-1
v_gene: TRBV29-1
d_gene: NA
abundance: NA

CDR3nt: TGTGCCAGCAGCCCCAGACAGGGCAAAAATGAAAAACTGTTTTTT
CDR3aa: CASSPRQGKNEKLFF
j_gene: TRBJ1-4
v_gene: TRBV7-2
d_gene: TRBD1
abundance: few

CDR3nt: TGCGCCAGCAGCCAACTTGGACAGGGTGGCGAGCAGTACTTC
CDR3aa: CASSQLGQGGEQYF
j_gene: TRBJ2-7
v_gene: TRBV4-1
d_gene: TRBD1
abundance: NA

CDR3nt: TGTGCCAGCAGCTTATCTAGGAGCACAGATACGCAGTATTTT
CDR3aa: CASSLSRSTDTQYF
j_gene: TRBJ2-3
v_gene: TRBV7-9
d_gene: NA
abundance: NA

CDR3nt: TGTGCCAGTAGTAGACCGGGACTAGGCACAGATACGCAGTATTTT
CDR3aa: CASSRPGLGTDTQYF
j_gene: TRBJ2-3
v_gene: TRBV19
d_gene: TRBD2
abundance: NA

CDR3nt: TGTGCCAGCAGTTTATCATCGCGCGGGAACTATGGCTACACCTTC
CDR3aa: CASSLSSRGNYGYTF
j_gene: TRBJ1-2
v_gene: TRBV27
d_gene: NA
abundance: NA

CDR3nt: TGTGCCAGCAGCCCCTACGGGCGGGGGGGCCTGGGAGAGACCCAGTACTTC
CDR3aa: CASSPYGRGGLGETQYF
j_gene: TRBJ2-5
v_gene: TRBV13
d_gene: TRBD2
abundance: NA

CDR3nt: TGTGCCAGCAGCCCATCGCCCATCGGTCGTAATTCACCCCTCCACTTT
CDR3aa: CASSPSPIGRNSPLHF
j_gene: TRBJ1-6
v_gene: TRBV13
d_gene: NA
abundance: few

CDR3nt: TGTGCCAGCAGCTCGGGACAACACTACGAGCAGTACTTC
CDR3aa: CASSSGQHYEQYF
j_gene: TRBJ2-7
v_gene: TRBV5-6
d_gene: NA
abundance: NA

CDR3nt: TGTGCCAGCAGCTTGGTAGCGGGGGGACCCTCCTACGAGCAGTACTTC
CDR3aa: CASSLVAGGPSYEQYF
j_gene: TRBJ2-7
v_gene: TRBV5-6
d_gene: TRBD2
abundance: NA

CDR3nt: TGTGCCAGCTCACCGGCCCGGACAGGGGCGAACTACGAGCAGTACTTC
CDR3aa: CASSPARTGANYEQYF
j_gene: TRBJ2-7
v_gene: TRBV18
d_gene: TRBD1
abundance: NA

CDR3nt: TGTGCCAGCAGAACAGGGGTTGGCAATTCACCCCTCCACTTT
CDR3aa: CASRTGVGNSPLHF
j_gene: TRBJ1-6
v_gene: TRBV27
d_gene: TRBD1
abundance: NA

CDR3nt: TGTGCCAGCACCGCGGCCCTGGGACAGGAGAAAGCACTCTATGGCTACACCTTC
CDR3aa: CASTAALGQEKALYGYTF
j_gene: TRBJ1-2
v_gene: TRBV5-4
d_gene: TRBD1
abundance: NA

CDR3nt: TGTGCCAGTAGAAAGCCGGGAAACACCATATATTTT
CDR3aa: CASRKPGNTIYF
j_gene: TRBJ1-3
v_gene: TRBV19
d_gene: NA
abundance: NA

CDR3nt: TGCGCCAGCAGCTTGTTCAGATATGACACCGGGGAGCTGTTTTTT
CDR3aa: CASSLFRYDTGELFF
j_gene: TRBJ2-2
v_gene: TRBV5-1
d_gene: NA
abundance: NA